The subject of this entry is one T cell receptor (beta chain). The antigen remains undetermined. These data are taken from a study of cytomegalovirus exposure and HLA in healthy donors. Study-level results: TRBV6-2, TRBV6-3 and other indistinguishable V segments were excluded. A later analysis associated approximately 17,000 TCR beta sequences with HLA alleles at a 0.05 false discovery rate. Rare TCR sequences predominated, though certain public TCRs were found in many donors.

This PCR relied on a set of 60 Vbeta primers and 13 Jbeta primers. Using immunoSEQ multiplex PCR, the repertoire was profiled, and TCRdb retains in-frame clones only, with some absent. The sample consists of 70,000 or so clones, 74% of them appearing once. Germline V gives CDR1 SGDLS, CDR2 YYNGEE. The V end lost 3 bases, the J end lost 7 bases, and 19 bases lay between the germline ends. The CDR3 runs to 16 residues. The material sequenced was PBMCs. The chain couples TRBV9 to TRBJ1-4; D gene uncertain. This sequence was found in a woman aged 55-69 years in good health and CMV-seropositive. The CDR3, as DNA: TGTGCCAGCAGCGCAGAAGGTGGCAGGTCCGGTGAAAAACTGTTTTTT. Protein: CASSAEGGRSGEKLFF. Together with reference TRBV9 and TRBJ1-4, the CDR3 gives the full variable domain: DSGVTQTPKHLITATGQRVTLRCSPRSGDLSVYWYQQSLDQGLQFLIQYYNGEERAKGNILERFSAQQFPDLHSELNLSSLELGDSALYFCASSAEGGRSGEKLFFGSGTQLSVL.